The sequence of this T cell receptor (beta chain) was determined in a study of T cells of healthy individuals. TCRdb ran MiXCR on the 5' RACE reads and lists one entry per CDR3 protein. The data show about 96,000 distinct CDR3 sequences, roughly 15% seen once. This clonotype was observed at least ten times. Per the germline V gene, CDR1 is SQVTM and CDR2 is ANQGSEA. Trimming removed 6 bases from V and 4 bases from J, with 13 bases in between. The CDR3 spans 12 residues. This chain links TRBV29-1 with TRBJ2-7; D perhaps matches TRBD2 (6 bases). The sequence was obtained from a human donor in good health. CDR3 bases: TGCAGCGTGGAGGGAGCGTTTTACGAGCAGTACTTC. Its translation is CSVEGAFYEQYF.